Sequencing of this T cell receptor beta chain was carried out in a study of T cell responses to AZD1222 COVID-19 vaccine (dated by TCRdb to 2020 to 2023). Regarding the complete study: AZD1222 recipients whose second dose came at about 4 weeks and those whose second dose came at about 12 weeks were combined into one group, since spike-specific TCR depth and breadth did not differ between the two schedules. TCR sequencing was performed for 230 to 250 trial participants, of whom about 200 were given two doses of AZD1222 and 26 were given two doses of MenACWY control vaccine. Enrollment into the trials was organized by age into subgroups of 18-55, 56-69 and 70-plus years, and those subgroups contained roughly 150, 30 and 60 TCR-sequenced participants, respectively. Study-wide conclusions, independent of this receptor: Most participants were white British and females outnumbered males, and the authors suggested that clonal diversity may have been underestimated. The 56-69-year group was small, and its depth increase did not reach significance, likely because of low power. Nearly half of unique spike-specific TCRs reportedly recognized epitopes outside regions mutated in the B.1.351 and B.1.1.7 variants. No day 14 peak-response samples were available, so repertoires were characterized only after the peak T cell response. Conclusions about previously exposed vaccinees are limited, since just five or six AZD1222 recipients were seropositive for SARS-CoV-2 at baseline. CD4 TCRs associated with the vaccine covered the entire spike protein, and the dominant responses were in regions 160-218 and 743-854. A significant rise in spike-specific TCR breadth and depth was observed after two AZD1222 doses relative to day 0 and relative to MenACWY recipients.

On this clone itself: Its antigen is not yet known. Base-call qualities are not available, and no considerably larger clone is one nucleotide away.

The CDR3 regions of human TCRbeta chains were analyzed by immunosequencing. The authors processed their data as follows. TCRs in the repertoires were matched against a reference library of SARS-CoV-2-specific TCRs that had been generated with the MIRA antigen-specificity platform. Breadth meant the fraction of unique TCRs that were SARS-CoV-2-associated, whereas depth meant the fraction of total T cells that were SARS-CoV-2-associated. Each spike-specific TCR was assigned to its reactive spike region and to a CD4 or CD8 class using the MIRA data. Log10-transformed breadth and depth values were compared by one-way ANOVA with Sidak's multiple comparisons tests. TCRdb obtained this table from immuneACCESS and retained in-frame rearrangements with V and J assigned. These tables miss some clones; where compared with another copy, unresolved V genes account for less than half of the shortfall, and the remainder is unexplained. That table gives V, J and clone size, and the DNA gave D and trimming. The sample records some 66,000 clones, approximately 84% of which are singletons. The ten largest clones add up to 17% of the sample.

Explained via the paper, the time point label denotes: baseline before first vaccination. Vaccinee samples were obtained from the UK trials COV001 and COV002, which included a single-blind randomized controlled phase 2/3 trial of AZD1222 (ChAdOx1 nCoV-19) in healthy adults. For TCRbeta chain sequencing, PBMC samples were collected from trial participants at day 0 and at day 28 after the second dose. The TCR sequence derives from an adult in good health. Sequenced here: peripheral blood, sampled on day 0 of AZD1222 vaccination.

The encoded CDR3 is CASSQDPFGGNQPQHF. DNA sequence: TGTGCCAGCAGCCAAGATCCTTTCGGAGGTAATCAGCCCCAGCATTTT. The rearranged chain carries TRBV4-2 and TRBJ1-5; the D gene assignment is ambiguous. Based on the germline V gene, the CDR1 and CDR2 sequences are LGHNA and YNFKEQ. The CDR3 starts with the cysteine, ends with the phenylalanine, and has 16 residues. Only the CDR3 region is kept as DNA, spanning 48 bases read in frame from base 1. V was cut back by 0 bases and J by 4 bases, leaving a gap of 13 bases between them.